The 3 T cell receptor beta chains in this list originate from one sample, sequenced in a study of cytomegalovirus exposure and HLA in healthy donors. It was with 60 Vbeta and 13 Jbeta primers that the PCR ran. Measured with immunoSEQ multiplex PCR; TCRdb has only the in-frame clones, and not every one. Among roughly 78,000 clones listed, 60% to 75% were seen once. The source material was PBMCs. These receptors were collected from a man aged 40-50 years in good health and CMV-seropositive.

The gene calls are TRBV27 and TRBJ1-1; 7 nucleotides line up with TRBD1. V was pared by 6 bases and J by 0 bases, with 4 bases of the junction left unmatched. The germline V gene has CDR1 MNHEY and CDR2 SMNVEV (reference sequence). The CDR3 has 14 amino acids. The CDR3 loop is CASSPTGMNTEAFF. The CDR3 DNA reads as TGTGCCAGCAGCCCGACAGGGATGAACACTGAAGCTTTCTTT.

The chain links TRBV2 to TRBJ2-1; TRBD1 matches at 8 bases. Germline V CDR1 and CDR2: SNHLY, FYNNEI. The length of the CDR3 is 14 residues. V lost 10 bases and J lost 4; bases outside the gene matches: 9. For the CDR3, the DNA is TGTGCCACCGGACAGGGATCGGAATACAATGAGCAGTTCTTC. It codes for CATGQGSEYNEQFF.

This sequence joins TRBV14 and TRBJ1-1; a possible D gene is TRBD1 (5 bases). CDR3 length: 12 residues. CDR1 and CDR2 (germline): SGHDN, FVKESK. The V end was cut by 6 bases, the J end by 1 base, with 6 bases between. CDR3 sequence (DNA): TGTGCCAGCAGGGGGGGGAACACTGAAGCTTTCTTT. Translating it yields CASRGGNTEAFF.